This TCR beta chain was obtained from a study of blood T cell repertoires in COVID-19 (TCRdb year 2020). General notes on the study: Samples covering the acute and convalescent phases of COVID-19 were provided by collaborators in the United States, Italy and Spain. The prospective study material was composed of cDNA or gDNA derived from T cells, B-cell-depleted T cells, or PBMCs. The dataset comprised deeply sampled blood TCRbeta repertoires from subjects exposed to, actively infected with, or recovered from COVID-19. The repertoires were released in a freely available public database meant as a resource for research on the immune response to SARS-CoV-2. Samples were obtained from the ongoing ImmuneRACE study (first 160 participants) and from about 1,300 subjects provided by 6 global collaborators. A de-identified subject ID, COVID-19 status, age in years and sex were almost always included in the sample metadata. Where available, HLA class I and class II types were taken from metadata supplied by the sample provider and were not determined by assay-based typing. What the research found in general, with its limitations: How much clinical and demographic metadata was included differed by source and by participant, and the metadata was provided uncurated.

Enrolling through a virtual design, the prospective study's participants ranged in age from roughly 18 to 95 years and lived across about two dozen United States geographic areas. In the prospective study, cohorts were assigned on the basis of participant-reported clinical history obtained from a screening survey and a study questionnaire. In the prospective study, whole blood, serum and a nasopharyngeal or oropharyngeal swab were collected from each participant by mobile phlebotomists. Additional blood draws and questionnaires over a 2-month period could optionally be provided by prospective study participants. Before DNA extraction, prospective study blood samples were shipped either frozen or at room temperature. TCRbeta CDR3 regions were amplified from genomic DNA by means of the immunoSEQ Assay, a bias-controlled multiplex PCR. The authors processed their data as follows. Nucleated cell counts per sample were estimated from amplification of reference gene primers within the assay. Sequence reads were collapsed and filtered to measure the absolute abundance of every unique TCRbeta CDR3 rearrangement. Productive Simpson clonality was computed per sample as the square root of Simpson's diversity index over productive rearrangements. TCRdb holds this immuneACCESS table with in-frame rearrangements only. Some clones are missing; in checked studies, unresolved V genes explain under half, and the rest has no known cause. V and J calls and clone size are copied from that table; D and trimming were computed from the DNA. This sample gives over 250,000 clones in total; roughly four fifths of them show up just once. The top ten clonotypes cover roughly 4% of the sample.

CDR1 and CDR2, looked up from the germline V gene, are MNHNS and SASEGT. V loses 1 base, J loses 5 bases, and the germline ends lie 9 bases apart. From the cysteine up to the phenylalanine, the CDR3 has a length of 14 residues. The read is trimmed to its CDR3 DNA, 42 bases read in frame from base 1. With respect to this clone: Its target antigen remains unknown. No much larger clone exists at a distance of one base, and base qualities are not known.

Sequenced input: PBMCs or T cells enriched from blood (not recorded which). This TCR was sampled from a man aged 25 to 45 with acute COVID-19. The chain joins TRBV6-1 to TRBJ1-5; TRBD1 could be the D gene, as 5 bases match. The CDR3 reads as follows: CASSEGEGYQPQHF. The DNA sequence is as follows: TGTGCCAGCAGTGAAGGGGAGGGGTATCAGCCCCAGCATTTT.